This T cell receptor beta chain is from a study of T cell repertoires in cytomegalovirus infection (dated by TCRdb to 2018 to 2020). Study-level background: Peptide stimulations targeted recently identified HLA-C-restricted CMV epitopes, whose presentation resists viral immunomodulation, together with well-studied HLA-B-restricted epitopes. Donor HLA type was relevant to the analysis, because carriage of CMV infection together with the matching HLA type was indicated by public TCR beta signatures. Results the study describes overall, beyond this receptor: In both this cohort and an independent approximately 350-donor cohort, the cumulative frequency of public TCR beta family members distinguished carriers of CMV infection plus the relevant HLA type. In the ex vivo response, HLA-C-restricted CMV-specific TCR beta clonotypes were dominant, and in two of eight donors the single most frequent clonotype came from this HLA-C-restricted group.

V gives up 4 bases and J gives up 11 bases, and the segment between their germline ends measures 15 bases. CDR1 MGHDK and CDR2 SYGVNS are derived from the germline V gene. The cysteine opens and the phenylalanine closes a CDR3 of 13 amino acids. CDR3 DNA is the only sequence kept; it has 39 bases, read in frame from the first base. The meaning of the sample's treatment or condition label: in vitro stimulation with specific CMV peptide epitopes to enrich CMV-specific T cells. The data were produced on an Illumina HiSeq 1500. Clones were called with MiXCR by TCRdb after fastp trimmed the public reads at Q25, and only in-frame beta chains were retained. Records with the same CDR3 protein are collapsed into one entry carrying the most frequent genes and DNA. The sample contains about 900,000 distinct CDR3 sequences, more than 25% of them found a single time. The ten biggest clones cover over 12% of the sample.

Notes on this clonotype: Its recognized antigen is unknown. There are no base qualities to consult, and no much larger clone falls within one base.

The receptor's source is a human donor in good health (CMV status not recorded). Some clones in this sample may be carry-over from other donors' samples. The sequences come from cultured CD8+ T cells from PBMCs, collected from culture after CMV antigen stimulation. The chain employs TRBV25-1 and TRBJ1-5; the D gene cannot be named for sure. The sequenced DNA: TGTGCCAGCAGTGGGAAGGGTGAGCGAGCCCAGCATTTT. It translates as CASSGKGERAQHF.